Listed below are T cell receptor beta chains from one sample, sequenced in a study of graft-versus-host responses after intestinal transplantation. The assay was immunoSEQ multiplex PCR, and TCRdb's table has in-frame clones only and misses some. The sample includes about 9,600 clones, around four fifths of them seen just once. The sequencing used ileum tissue, collected about 470 days after intestinal transplantation. All receptors derive from a human patient who received an intestinal transplant, so some T cells may come from the graft donor. Each CDR3 is given with its conserved first and last residue. D genes are given only for firm matches. Part of the rows lack a size; the others show once, few, many or a class for expanded clones.

v_gene,abundance,d_gene,j_gene,CDR3nt,CDR3aa
TRBV10-3,-,TRBD1,TRBJ1-2,TGTGCCATCAGTGACTCAGGGGGGCACTATGGCTACACCTTC,CAISDSGGHYGYTF
TRBV6-1,once,TRBD1,TRBJ2-7,TGTGCCAGCGGAAGGACAGGTTCCTACGAGCAGTACTTC,CASGRTGSYEQYF
TRBV27,-,TRBD2,TRBJ2-5,TGTGCCAGCAGCCACTGGCGGGGGGGGGCAGAGACCCAGTACTTC,CASSHWRGGAETQYF
TRBV6-5,-,TRBD2,TRBJ2-4,TGTGCCAGCAGTTACTTAGCGGGGGGGCTAGACATTCAGTACTTC,CASSYLAGGLDIQYF
TRBV29-1,once,-,TRBJ2-3,TGCAGCGTATTAGCGGAAAACACAGATACGCAGTATTTT,CSVLAENTDTQYF
TRBV7-9,-,TRBD1,TRBJ2-7,TGTGCCAGCACCCAAAGATACGGGACAGGGGAGACTATTTACGAGCAGTACTTC,CASTQRYGTGETIYEQYF
TRBV28,-,-,TRBJ2-2,TGTGCCAGCACTGGGACCGGGGAGCTGTTTTTT,CASTGTGELFF
TRBV29-1,many,TRBD1,TRBJ2-2,TGCAGCGTTGGGTTTCGGACAGGGGGGGGCACCGGGGAGCTGTTTTTT,CSVGFRTGGGTGELFF
TRBV28,-,TRBD1,TRBJ1-1,TGTGCCAGCACCAGGAGGGGGCAGGGCACTGAAGCTTTCTTT,CASTRRGQGTEAFF
TRBV15,once,-,TRBJ1-5,TGTGCCACCAGCCAAACGGCAGGGGTGGGCAATCAGCCCCAGCATTTT,CATSQTAGVGNQPQHF
TRBV4-3,-,TRBD2,TRBJ2-1,TGCGCCAGCAGCCTACCTAGACTAGCGGGGAGTAGTGAGCAGTTCTTC,CASSLPRLAGSSEQFF
TRBV6-1,once,-,TRBJ2-7,TGTGCCAGCATCCCCTCGACCTTGGAGCTTCGCGAGCAGTACTTC,CASIPSTLELREQYF
TRBV11-3,once,-,TRBJ1-4,TGTGCCAGCAGCAATGACGGGAGCCACGAAAAACTGTTTTTT,CASSNDGSHEKLFF
TRBV28,few,-,TRBJ2-7,TGTGCCAGCAGTTTCGGGGTGGGGGCTGGTCCCTACGAGCAGTACTTC,CASSFGVGAGPYEQYF
TRBV30,-,TRBD2,TRBJ2-7,TGTGCCTGGAGTCCGGGACTAGCGGTCCCCTACGAGCAGTACTTC,CAWSPGLAVPYEQYF
TRBV9,-,-,TRBJ1-5,TGTGCCAGCAGCGCCGGTCCCACCCAGCCCCAGCATTTT,CASSAGPTQPQHF
TRBV27,-,-,TRBJ2-6,TGTGCCAGCAGATCACAACTCTCTGGGGCCAACGTCCTGACTTTC,CASRSQLSGANVLTF
TRBV5-1,once,TRBD1,TRBJ2-5,TGCGCCAGCAGCTTGGGTTTGGGGGACAGGGAGGAAGAGCAGTACTTC,CASSLGLGDREEEQYF
TRBV27,-,TRBD1,TRBJ1-2,TGTGCCAGCAGCAAATCCTGGGACAGGGGGGGTGGCTACACCTTC,CASSKSWDRGGGYTF
TRBV19,-,TRBD2,TRBJ2-1,TGTGCCAGTAGTATTAGCGGGGGGGCCAATGAGCAGTTCTTC,CASSISGGANEQFF
TRBV5-1,-,-,TRBJ1-3,TGCGCCAGCAGCCGAGAAACCTCAGGGGTCCCTGGAAACACCATATATTTT,CASSRETSGVPGNTIYF
TRBV5-1,-,TRBD2,TRBJ2-2,TGCGCCAGCAGCTTGGCCCCAGCGGGGGGGCCCGGGGAGCTGTTTTTT,CASSLAPAGGPGELFF
TRBV6-1,-,-,TRBJ2-7,TGTGCCAGCAGTGGCTTGTATGTCGGGGAGGACGAGCAGTACTTC,CASSGLYVGEDEQYF
TRBV4-1,-,-,TRBJ2-2,TGCGCCAGCAGCCAAGAGACCACCGGGGAGCTGTTTTTT,CASSQETTGELFF
TRBV28,once,-,TRBJ2-7,TGTGCCAGCGGGGAAAATGTAGGGGAGCAGTACTTC,CASGENVGEQYF
TRBV7-9,-,TRBD2,TRBJ2-7,TGTGCCAGCAGCCGACTAGCCCACGAGCAGTACTTC,CASSRLAHEQYF
TRBV28,few,TRBD2,TRBJ2-7,TGTGCCAGCAGTTTCCTAGCGGGGAAGGGCTCCTACGAGCAGTACTTC,CASSFLAGKGSYEQYF
TRBV6-4,-,-,TRBJ2-3,TGTGCCAGCAGTCTAAGGGACGGACCCACAGATACGCAGTATTTT,CASSLRDGPTDTQYF
TRBV5-1,-,-,TRBJ2-5,TGCGGGTGGAGGGGGCCCGAGACCCAGTACTTC,CGWRGPETQYF
TRBV6-5,-,-,TRBJ2-1,TGTGCCAGAAATATAAAAACCAGGGATGAGCAGTTCTTC,CARNIKTRDEQFF
TRBV5-5,once,TRBD2,TRBJ2-5,TGTGCCAGCAGCCCGACTAGCGGGGCGCAAGAGACCCAGTACTTC,CASSPTSGAQETQYF
TRBV9,-,TRBD1,TRBJ2-7,TGTGCCAGCAGCGTAGATCCAGGGGGCCCCTACGAGCAGTACTTC,CASSVDPGGPYEQYF
TRBV9,-,-,TRBJ2-7,TGTGCCAGCAGCCCCCGAGGGGGGGCGTTCAACGAGCAGTACTTC,CASSPRGGAFNEQYF
TRBV2,-,-,TRBJ2-1,TGTGCCAGCAGCCAACGTTACGGGGATAGGTACAATGAGCAGTTCTTC,CASSQRYGDRYNEQFF
TRBV7-2,-,-,TRBJ2-3,TGTGCCAGCAGCACCAGCCCTTACAGGGAAGATACGCAGTATTTT,CASSTSPYREDTQYF
TRBV4-1,-,-,TRBJ2-1,TGCGCCAGCAGCCAAGATTTTGACGGGTACAATGAGCAGTTCTTC,CASSQDFDGYNEQFF
TRBV5-1,-,-,TRBJ2-7,TGCGCCAGCAGCTTGGGGCCCTCCGAAACCGAGCAGTACTTC,CASSLGPSETEQYF
TRBV18,-,-,TRBJ1-1,TGTGCCAGCTCACCGGACGACTTAGTCGTTATGAACACTGAAGCTTTCTTT,CASSPDDLVVMNTEAFF
TRBV7-3,once,TRBD2,TRBJ2-7,TGTGCCAGCAGCTTACGGCTAGAACTAGCGGGGAAGACCTACGAGCAGTACTTC,CASSLRLELAGKTYEQYF
TRBV7-8,once,TRBD2,TRBJ2-1,TGTGCCAGCAGCCCGCTAGCGGGGGCTTTATACAATGAGCAGTTCTTC,CASSPLAGALYNEQFF
TRBV6-6,-,-,TRBJ2-5,TGTGCCAGCAGACTGCGGGATTTTGAGACCCAGTACTTC,CASRLRDFETQYF
TRBV7-9,-,-,TRBJ1-1,TGTGCCAGCAGCACTCAAAATCTCTTCGCTTTCTTT,CASSTQNLFAFF
TRBV25-1,-,-,TRBJ2-1,TGTGCCAGCAGTGAATTGGCCAGGGGAAATGAGCAGTTCTTC,CASSELARGNEQFF
TRBV13,-,-,TRBJ2-7,TGTGCCAGCAGCTTAGGCCTAATGTCGGGACAAAGTAGCTACGAGCAGTACTTC,CASSLGLMSGQSSYEQYF
TRBV5-8,few,TRBD1,TRBJ2-7,TGTGCCAGCAGCTTGGCAGGGGGCTCCTACGAGCAGTACTTC,CASSLAGGSYEQYF
TRBV2,-,TRBD1,TRBJ2-7,TGTGCCAGCAGTGTAAGTCTTGAGGGGGCAGAGGCCTACGAGCAGTACTTC,CASSVSLEGAEAYEQYF
TRBV7-8,large,TRBD1,TRBJ1-5,TGTGCCAGCAGCACGGACAGGGTCAGCAATCAGCCCCAGCATTTT,CASSTDRVSNQPQHF
TRBV6-5,-,-,TRBJ1-1,TGTGCCAGCAGACCCGCGGGGGGCTCGAACACTGAAGCTTTCTTT,CASRPAGGSNTEAFF
TRBV11-2,-,-,TRBJ2-3,TGTGCCAGCAGCCCCCGAGGGGGGGGAGGAAGCACAGATACGCAGTATTTT,CASSPRGGGGSTDTQYF
TRBV5-6,-,TRBD2,TRBJ2-1,TGTGCCAGCAGCTCGCTGACTAGCGGGGGTATCGATGAGCAGTTCTTC,CASSSLTSGGIDEQFF
TRBV7-9,few,-,TRBJ2-7,TGTGCCAGCAGCGCAGGGGCGTATAGCTCCTACGAGCAGTACTTC,CASSAGAYSSYEQYF
TRBV5-1,-,TRBD1,TRBJ2-7,TGCGCCAGCAGGATGGGACAGGGCTACGAGCAGTACTTC,CASRMGQGYEQYF
TRBV7-3,-,-,TRBJ2-7,TGTGCCAGCAGCTTGGTAGCCTTCCCCTACGAGCAGTACTTC,CASSLVAFPYEQYF
TRBV21-1,once,-,TRBJ1-1,TGTGCCAGCAGAATTAGAACAGGGGACACTGAAGCTTTCTTT,CASRIRTGDTEAFF
TRBV5-4,few,TRBD1,TRBJ1-2,TGTGCCAGCAGCTTGGAGACAGGGGTCGGCTACACCTTC,CASSLETGVGYTF